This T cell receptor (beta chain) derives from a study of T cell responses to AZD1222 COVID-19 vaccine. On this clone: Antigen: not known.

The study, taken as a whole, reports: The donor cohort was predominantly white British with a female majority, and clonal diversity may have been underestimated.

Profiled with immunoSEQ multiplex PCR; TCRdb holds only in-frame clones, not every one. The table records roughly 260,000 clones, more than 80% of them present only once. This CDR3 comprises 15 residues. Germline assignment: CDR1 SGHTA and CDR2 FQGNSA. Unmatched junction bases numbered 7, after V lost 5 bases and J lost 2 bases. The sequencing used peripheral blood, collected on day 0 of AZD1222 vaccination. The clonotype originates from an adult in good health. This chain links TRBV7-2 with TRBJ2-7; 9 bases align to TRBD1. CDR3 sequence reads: CASSPGTGHPYEQYF. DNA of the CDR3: TGTGCCAGCAGCCCCGGGACAGGGCATCCCTACGAGCAGTACTTC.